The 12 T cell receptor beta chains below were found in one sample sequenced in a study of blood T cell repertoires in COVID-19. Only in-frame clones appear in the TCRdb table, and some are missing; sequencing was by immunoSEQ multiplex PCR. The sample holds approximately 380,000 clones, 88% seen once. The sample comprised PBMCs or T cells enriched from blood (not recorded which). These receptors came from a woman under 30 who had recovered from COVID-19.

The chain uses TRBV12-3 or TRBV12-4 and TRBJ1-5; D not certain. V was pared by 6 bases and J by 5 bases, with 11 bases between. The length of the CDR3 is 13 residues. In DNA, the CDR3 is TGTGCCAGCAGCTCGGGGAGCGATCAGCCCCAGCATTTT. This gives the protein CASSSGSDQPQHF.

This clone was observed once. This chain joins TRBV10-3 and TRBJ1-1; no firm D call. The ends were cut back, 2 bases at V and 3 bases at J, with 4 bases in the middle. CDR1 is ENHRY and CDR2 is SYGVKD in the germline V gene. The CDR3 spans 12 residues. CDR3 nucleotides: TGTGCCATCAGTGAGCTTGACACTGAAGCTTTCTTT. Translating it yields CAISELDTEAFF.

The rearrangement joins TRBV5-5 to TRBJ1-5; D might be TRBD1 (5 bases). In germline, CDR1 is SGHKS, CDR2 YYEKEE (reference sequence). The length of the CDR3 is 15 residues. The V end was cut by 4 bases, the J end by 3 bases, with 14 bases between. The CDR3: CASSLGGANNQPQHF. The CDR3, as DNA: TGTGCCAGCAGCCTCGGGGGAGCCAACAATCAGCCCCAGCATTTT.

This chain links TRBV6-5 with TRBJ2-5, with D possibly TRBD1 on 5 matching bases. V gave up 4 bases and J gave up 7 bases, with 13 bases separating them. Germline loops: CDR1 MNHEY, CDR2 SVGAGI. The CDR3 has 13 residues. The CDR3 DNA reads TGTGCCAGCAGTTCGGACATACTATGGACCCAGTACTTC. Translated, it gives CASSSDILWTQYF.

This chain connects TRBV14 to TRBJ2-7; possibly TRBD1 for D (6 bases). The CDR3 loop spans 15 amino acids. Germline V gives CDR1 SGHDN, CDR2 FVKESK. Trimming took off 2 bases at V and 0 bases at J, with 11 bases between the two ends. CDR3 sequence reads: CASSQNRESSYEQYF. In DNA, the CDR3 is TGTGCCAGCAGCCAAAACAGGGAGAGCTCCTACGAGCAGTACTTC.

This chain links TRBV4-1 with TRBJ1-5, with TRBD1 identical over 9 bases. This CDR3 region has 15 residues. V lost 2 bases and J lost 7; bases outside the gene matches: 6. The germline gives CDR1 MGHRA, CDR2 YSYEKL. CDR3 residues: CASSQQGQGNQPQHF. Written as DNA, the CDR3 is TGCGCCAGCAGCCAACAAGGACAGGGGAACCAGCCCCAGCATTTT.

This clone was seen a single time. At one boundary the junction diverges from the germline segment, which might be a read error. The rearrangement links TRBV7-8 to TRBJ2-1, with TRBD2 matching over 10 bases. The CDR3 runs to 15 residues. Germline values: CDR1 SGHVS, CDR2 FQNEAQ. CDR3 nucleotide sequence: TGTGCCAGCAGCGGGGAGCGGGGGGGCTACCATGAGCAGTTCTTC. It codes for CASSGERGGYHEQFF. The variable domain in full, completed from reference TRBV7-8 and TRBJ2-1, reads GAGVSQSPRYKVAKRGQDVALRCDPISGHVSLFWYQQALGQGPEFLTYFQNEAQLDKSGLPSDRFFAERPEGSVSTLKIQRTQQEDSAVYLCASSGERGGYHEQFFGPGTRLTVL.

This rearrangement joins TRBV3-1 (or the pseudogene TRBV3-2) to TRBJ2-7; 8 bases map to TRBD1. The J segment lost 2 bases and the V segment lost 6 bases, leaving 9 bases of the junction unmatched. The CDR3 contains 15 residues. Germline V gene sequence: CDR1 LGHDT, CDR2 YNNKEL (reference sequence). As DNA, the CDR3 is TGTGCCAGCAGTTACCAGACAGGGGCGACCTACGAGCAGTACTTC. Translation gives CASSYQTGATYEQYF.

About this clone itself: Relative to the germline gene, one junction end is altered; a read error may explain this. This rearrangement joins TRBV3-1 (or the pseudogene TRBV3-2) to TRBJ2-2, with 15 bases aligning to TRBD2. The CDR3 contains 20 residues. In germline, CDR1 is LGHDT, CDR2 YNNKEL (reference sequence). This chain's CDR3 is CATSQDPWTSGGAGTGELFF. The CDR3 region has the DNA TGTGCCACCAGCCAAGACCCTTGGACTAGCGGGGGGGCGGGCACCGGGGAGCTGTTTTTT.

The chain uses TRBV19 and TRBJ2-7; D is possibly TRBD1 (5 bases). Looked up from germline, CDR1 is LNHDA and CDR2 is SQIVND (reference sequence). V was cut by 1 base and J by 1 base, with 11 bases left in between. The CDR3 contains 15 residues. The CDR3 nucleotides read TGTGCCAGTAGTATAGGGGGCAGCGAATCCTACGAGCAGTACTTC. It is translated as CASSIGGSESYEQYF.

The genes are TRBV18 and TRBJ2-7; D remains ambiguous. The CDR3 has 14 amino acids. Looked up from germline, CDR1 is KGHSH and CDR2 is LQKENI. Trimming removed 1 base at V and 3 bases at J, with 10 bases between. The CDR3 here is CASSPRPGLYEQYF. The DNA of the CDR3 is TGTGCCAGCTCACCACGCCCAGGCCTCTACGAGCAGTACTTC. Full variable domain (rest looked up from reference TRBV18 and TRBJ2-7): NAGVMQNPRHLVRRRGQEARLRCSPMKGHSHVYWYRQLPEEGLKFMVYLQKENIIDESGMPKERFSAEFPKEGPSILRIQQVVRGDSAAYFCASSPRPGLYEQYFGPGTRLTVT.

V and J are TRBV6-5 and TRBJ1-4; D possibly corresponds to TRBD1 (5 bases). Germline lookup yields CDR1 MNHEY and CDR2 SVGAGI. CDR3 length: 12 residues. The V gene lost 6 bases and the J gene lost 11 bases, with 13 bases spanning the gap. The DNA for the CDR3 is TGTGCCAGCAGCCGGGGGGGTGAGAAACTGTTTTTT. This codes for CASSRGGEKLFF.